This T cell receptor beta chain stems from a study of control samples from healthy donors and cancer patients. The count of this clone is one. Between the trimmed V and J ends, which lost 1 base and 5 bases, there was a span of 14 bases. Germline CDR1 and CDR2: MNHNS and SASEGT. The CDR3 loop spans 15 amino acids. Here immunoSEQ multiplex PCR was the method, and the copy in TCRdb shows in-frame clones only, minus some. The sample has roughly 88,000 clones, just over 90% seen once. Material: blood. The source is a man between 18 and 29 years old in good health. This chain joins TRBV6-1 and TRBJ1-1, with D tentatively TRBD1 (5 bases). The CDR3 DNA reads TGTGCCAGCAGTGAAGGAGGGGCAGGGAGGACTGAAGCTTTCTTT. Translated: CASSEGGAGRTEAFF.